Below, 27 T cell receptor beta chains from the same sample are listed, as sequenced in a study of CD8+ T cells in alopecia areata. Investigators isolated RNA and reverse transcribed it into cDNA to act as the sequencing template. Clones were sequenced by immunoSEQ multiplex PCR, and TCRdb holds only the in-frame ones, with some missing. Of a few hundred thousand clones in the sample, 56% are singletons; the top ten hold approximately 4.9%. The sample comprised CD8+ T cells sorted from blood. The receptors here all came from a human donor in good health.

This chain uses TRBV6-4 with TRBJ1-6; D may be TRBD1 (5 bases). Trimming stripped 8 bases from V and 9 bases from J, with 11 bases between. From germline, CDR1 is MRHNA and CDR2 SNTAGT. CDR3 length: 12 residues. CDR3 sequence (DNA): TGTGCCAGCCTAGACGGGGCTTCACCCCTCCACTTT. It encodes CASLDGASPLHF.

The sample holds a few counts of this clone. J is TRBJ1-1 and V is TRBV29-1; D unclear. Trimming stripped 4 bases from V and 6 bases from J, with 18 bases between. Germline CDR1 SQVTM, CDR2 ANQGSEA. CDR3 length equals 14 residues. The CDR3 here is CSVGPVPVLPEAFF. CDR3 coding DNA: TGCAGCGTTGGCCCTGTACCGGTCTTACCTGAAGCTTTCTTT.

This rearrangement joins TRBV29-1 to TRBJ2-3; 8 bases align to TRBD2. V shed 6 bases, J shed 0 bases, and the junction held 8 bases outside the gene matches. This CDR3 is built from 15 residues. Germline lookup yields CDR1 SQVTM and CDR2 ANQGSEA. CDR3 region: CSVRGTSGSTDTQYF. Here the CDR3 DNA reads TGCAGCGTGAGGGGCACTAGCGGAAGCACAGATACGCAGTATTTT.

This chain joins TRBV5-6 and TRBJ1-1; D is uncertain. Germline CDR1 reads SGHDT; CDR2 reads YYEEEE. The CDR3 sequence is 14 residues long. Between the trimmed V and J ends, which lost 1 base and 0 bases, there was a span of 7 bases. The CDR3 loop reads CASSLWSMNTEAFF. The CDR3 DNA sequence: TGTGCCAGCAGCTTGTGGTCGATGAACACTGAAGCTTTCTTT.

This rearrangement joins TRBV29-1 to TRBJ1-1; tentatively, D is TRBD1 (6 bases). The germline V gene has CDR1 SQVTM and CDR2 ANQGSEA. Between the trimmed V and J ends, which lost 3 bases and 8 bases, there was a span of 16 bases. The length of the CDR3 is 13 residues. The CDR3 here is CSVDTPGVGEAFF. The CDR3 DNA follows: TGCAGCGTTGATACCCCAGGGGTTGGGGAAGCTTTCTTT. Based on the CDR3 plus reference TRBV29-1 and TRBJ1-1, the full variable domain is SAVISQKPSRDICQRGTSLTIQCQVDSQVTMMFWYRQQPGQSLTLIATANQGSEATYESGFVIDKFPISRPNLTFSTLTVSNMSPEDSSIYLCSVDTPGVGEAFFGQGTRLTVV.

This clone was counted between two and nine times. The chain combines TRBV4-1 with TRBJ2-7; D gene unclear. The CDR3 sequence is 14 residues long. Trimming pared 0 bases from V and 8 bases from J, leaving 14 bases between. CDR1 MGHRA and CDR2 YSYEKL come from the germline V gene. The CDR3 protein is CASSQDSAPTKQYF. The DNA of the CDR3 is TGCGCCAGCAGCCAAGATTCGGCACCTACGAAGCAGTACTTC.

The chain combines TRBV7-8 with TRBJ2-4, with D perhaps TRBD2 (6 bases). Per germline, CDR1 SGHVS and CDR2 FQNEAQ. V shed 5 bases and J shed 0 bases, with 11 bases lying between them. The CDR3 is 15 amino acids. CDR3 protein: CASSPGGIAKNIQYF. In nucleotides, the CDR3 is TGTGCCAGCAGCCCCGGGGGAATAGCCAAAAACATTCAGTACTTC.

The chain employs TRBV30 and TRBJ1-4; no firm D call. This CDR3 comprises 11 residues. Germline CDR1 GTSNPN, CDR2 SVGIG (reference sequence). Between the trimmed V and J ends, which lost 0 bases and 5 bases, there was a span of 1 base. CDR3 in DNA: TGTGCCTGGAGTGTAAATGAAAAACTGTTTTTT. Its translation is CAWSVNEKLFF.

The chain carries TRBV27 and TRBJ1-2; 11 positions agree with TRBD1. The V segment lost 2 bases and the J segment 7 bases; nucleotides outside the gene matches: 12. The CDR3 covers 17 residues. Germline values: CDR1 MNHEY, CDR2 SMNVEV (reference sequence). The CDR3 nucleotides are TGTGCCAGCAGTTTAACTGGACAGGGGGCCGCCGGAGGTGGCTACACCTTC. Translation: CASSLTGQGAAGGGYTF.

The gene calls are TRBV6-5 and TRBJ1-2; 10 bases line up with TRBD1. CDR3 size: 16 residues. Germline assignment: CDR1 MNHEY and CDR2 SVGAGI. The ends lost 2 bases at V and 6 bases at J; junction bases unmatched: 9. The CDR3 reads CASSYTETGGAHGYTF. In DNA form, the CDR3 reads TGTGCCAGCAGTTACACTGAGACAGGGGGCGCGCATGGCTACACCTTC.

This clone was seen a single time. J is TRBJ1-2 and V is TRBV2; D perhaps matches TRBD1 (6 bases). From germline, CDR1 is SNHLY and CDR2 FYNNEI. Trimming stripped 4 bases from V and 8 bases from J, with 20 bases between. The CDR3 has 15 residues. CDR3 protein: CASSGIGGHTQGYTF. The CDR3 coding sequence is TGTGCCAGCAGTGGAATCGGGGGGCATACTCAAGGCTACACCTTC.

The J gene is TRBJ2-5, the V gene TRBV14; TRBD2 matches at 7 bases. Germline V gives CDR1 SGHDN, CDR2 FVKESK. CDR3 size: 16 residues. Losses at the gene ends were 4 bases for V and 1 base for J; bases not matched to a gene: 9. The CDR3 nucleotides read TGTGCCAGCAGCCTCGAGGGAGGGCCGGTCCAAGAGACCCAGTACTTC. As protein: CASSLEGGPVQETQYF.

The rearrangement links TRBV2 to TRBJ2-1; 7 bases map to TRBD2. V shed 6 bases and J 6 bases; nucleotides not matched to a gene: 14. CDR1 and CDR2 (germline): SNHLY, FYNNEI. The CDR3 extends over 16 amino acids. Here the CDR3 DNA reads TGTGCCAGCAGGCTGACTGTTCAGCGGGGCCTCAATGAGCAGTTCTTC. Residues: CASRLTVQRGLNEQFF.

A remark on this clone: This specimen includes other DNA sequences encoding the same CDR3. The CDR3 sequence: CASSEVNTEAFF. The CDR3 DNA is TGTGCCAGCAGTGAGGTGAACACTGAAGCTTTCTTT. The chain combines TRBV2 with TRBJ1-1; D gene unclear. The CDR3 is 12 residues long. The V gene's germline CDR1 is SNHLY and CDR2 FYNNEI. Trimming removed 3 bases at V and 0 bases at J, with 2 bases between. Supplemented by reference TRBV2 and TRBJ1-1, the full variable domain reads EPEVTQTPSHQVTQMGQEVILRCVPISNHLYFYWYRQILGQKVEFLVSFYNNEISEKSEIFDDQFSVERPDGSNFTLKIRSTKLEDSAMYFCASSEVNTEAFFGQGTRLTVV.

The CDR3 nucleotides are TGTGCCTGGAGTGATTCCGGGACGGCGGTCTTGGGGGGCTACACCTTC. The encoded protein is CAWSDSGTAVLGGYTF. The chain uses TRBV30 and TRBJ1-2; D is perhaps TRBD1 (5 bases). V lost 1 base and J 8 bases, leaving 23 bases between the germline ends. The CDR3 covers 16 residues. Germline values: CDR1 GTSNPN, CDR2 SVGIG (reference sequence). The variable domain in full, with the rest retrieved from reference TRBV30 and TRBJ1-2, is SQTIHQWPATLVQPVGSPLSLECTVEGTSNPNLYWYRQAAGRGLQLLFYSVGIGQISSEVPQNLSASRPQDRQFILSSKKLLLSDSGFYLCAWSDSGTAVLGGYTFGSGTRLTVV.

The sample holds one count of this clone. CDR3 DNA: TGTGCCAGCAGGGGAGAGACCCAGTACTTC. Translating gives CASRGETQYF. The chain recombines TRBV25-1 with TRBJ2-5; D is uncertain. The CDR3 is 10 residues long. The V gene lost 6 bases and the J gene lost 4 bases, with 3 bases spanning the gap. Germline CDR1 and CDR2: MGHDK and SYGVNS.

This clone was seen only a few times. V and J are TRBV5-1 and TRBJ1-1; the match to TRBD1 covers 7 bases. Germline lookup yields CDR1 SGHRS and CDR2 YFSETQ. This CDR3 is built from 13 residues. After removal of 7 bases from V and 3 bases from J, the junction contained 6 bases not matched to a gene. In DNA form, the CDR3 reads TGCGCCAGCCGCGACAGGGCGGACACTGAAGCTTTCTTT. It is translated as CASRDRADTEAFF.

This clone was seen a single time. The chain links TRBV15 to TRBJ2-1; 11 bases agree with TRBD2. The V and J ends lost 5 bases and 4 bases, in that order; junction bases with no gene match: 1. CDR3 length: 14 residues. The germline gives CDR1 LNHNV, CDR2 YYDKDF (reference sequence). CDR3 sequence: CATSGTSGYNEQFF. The CDR3 region has the DNA TGTGCCACCAGCGGGACTAGCGGTTACAATGAGCAGTTCTTC.

This rearrangement joins TRBV15 to TRBJ1-1, with no clear D. The CDR3 is made up of 13 amino acids. Trimming removed 7 bases from V and 6 bases from J, with 15 bases in between. Germline V gene lookup returns CDR1 LNHNV and CDR2 YYDKDF (reference sequence). CDR3 protein: CATNGKVSSEAFF. Written as DNA, the CDR3 is TGTGCCACCAACGGAAAGGTGAGCTCTGAAGCTTTCTTT.

This chain joins TRBV5-1 and TRBJ1-1, with TRBD1 as a possible D gene (6 bases). The CDR3 runs 14 residues. Per the germline V gene, CDR1 is SGHRS and CDR2 is YFSETQ. The V gene lost 0 bases and the J gene lost 5 bases, with 11 bases spanning the gap. CDR3 amino acids: CASSLDRAGTEAFF. CDR3 nucleotides: TGCGCCAGCAGCTTGGACAGGGCTGGTACTGAAGCTTTCTTT.

The chain couples TRBV27 to TRBJ2-1; a possible D gene is TRBD2 (6 bases). CDR1 MNHEY and CDR2 SMNVEV come from the germline V gene (reference sequence). V shed 3 bases and J shed 1 base, with 10 bases lying between them. This CDR3 region has 15 residues. CDR3 nucleotide sequence: TGTGCCAGCAGTTTGTCCAGCGGGTCCTACAATGAGCAGTTCTTC. Its protein is CASSLSSGSYNEQFF.

This clone was seen a handful of times. The chain joins TRBV4-1 to TRBJ2-7; D gene ambiguous. CDR1 and CDR2 from the germline V gene are MGHRA and YSYEKL. The germline V and J ends were trimmed by 1 base and 6 bases, with 10 bases remaining between them. The CDR3 has 13 amino acids. The CDR3 sequence is CASSQVGGPEQYF. The CDR3 DNA is TGCGCCAGCAGCCAAGTTGGTGGACCCGAGCAGTACTTC.

The chain joins TRBV6-1 to TRBJ1-5, with D hard to call. The CDR3 has 13 residues. Between the trimmed V and J ends, which lost 0 bases and 7 bases, there was a span of 7 bases. Looked up from germline, CDR1 is MNHNS and CDR2 is SASEGT. The CDR3 loop reads CASSEAGHQPQHF. The CDR3 DNA reads as TGTGCCAGCAGTGAAGCAGGGCACCAGCCCCAGCATTTT.

For this clone: Within the sample, other DNA sequences also encode this same CDR3. The V and J genes are TRBV29-1 and TRBJ1-2, with no clear D. V shed 5 bases and J shed 4 bases, with 11 bases lying between them. The length of the CDR3 is 12 residues. The germline V gene has CDR1 SQVTM and CDR2 ANQGSEA. In DNA, the CDR3 is TGCAGCGTTCGGGAGGGAGTCTATGGCTACACCTTC. It codes for CSVREGVYGYTF. The whole variable domain, filled in from reference TRBV29-1 and TRBJ1-2, reads SAVISQKPSRDICQRGTSLTIQCQVDSQVTMMFWYRQQPGQSLTLIATANQGSEATYESGFVIDKFPISRPNLTFSTLTVSNMSPEDSSIYLCSVREGVYGYTFGSGTRLTVV.

This clone was seen once. The V call is TRBV7-9, the J call TRBJ2-1, with 7 positions matching TRBD1. CDR3 size: 13 residues. J was trimmed by 5 bases and V by 4 bases; bases with no gene match: 2. In germline, CDR1 is SEHNR, CDR2 FQNEAQ (reference sequence). The CDR3 region is CASSWDSHNEQFF. The CDR3 DNA reads as TGTGCCAGCAGCTGGGACAGCCACAATGAGCAGTTCTTC.

This chain connects TRBV14 to TRBJ1-5, with D unresolved. Germline V gives CDR1 SGHDN, CDR2 FVKESK. The CDR3 is made up of 13 amino acids. V was pared by 6 bases and J by 6 bases, with 12 bases between. The CDR3, as DNA: TGTGCCAGCAGTCAATGGGGAGGTCAGCCCCAGCATTTT. The encoded protein is CASSQWGGQPQHF.

The chain combines TRBV29-1 with TRBJ1-2; the D gene is possibly TRBD1 (5 bases). Germline V gene data show CDR1 as SQVTM and CDR2 as ANQGSEA. V gave up 7 bases and J gave up 6 bases, with 24 bases separating them. This CDR3 is built from 15 residues. CDR3 sequence (DNA): TGCAGCGACTCAGGCGGACACCGACTTCGGGATGGCTACACCTTC. It is translated as CSDSGGHRLRDGYTF.